This T cell receptor beta chain derives from a study of regulatory T cells in long-lasting Graves disease. Study as a whole: Patients newly diagnosed with Graves' had been on antithyroid drugs for under 3 months.

Noted time point: newly diagnosed GD, antithyroid drugs for less than 3 months. RNA extracted from PBMCs served as the sequencing template. In regard to this clonotype: What it recognizes is unknown.

To make TCR beta libraries, researchers used iRepertoire HTBI primers and Arm-PCR of CDR3 regions. TCRdb re-analysed the multiplex PCR reads in MiXCR, keeping a single row per CDR3 protein. The sample includes hundreds of thousands of distinct CDR3 sequences, approximately 15% of them seen just once. This CDR3 comprises 13 residues. Germline V gene lookup returns CDR1 LNHDA and CDR2 SQIVND (reference sequence). The V gene lost 6 bases and the J gene lost 8 bases, with 16 bases spanning the gap. Whole-study findings and limits: Graves' patients with persistent disease showed TCR diversity lower than patients newly diagnosed. Results may be inaccurate due to the small sample size.

The same data also contributed to another study, on T cells in Graves' hyperthyroidism and ophthalmopathy. This second study says: Most thyroid clonotypes expanded above 0.001 were also detected in blood.

This TCR was recovered from a woman aged 40 to 49 with Graves disease. This sequence joins TRBV19 and TRBJ1-2; D not certain. Specimen: peripheral blood mononuclear cells (PBMCs), collected at new diagnosis, from a patient treated with antithyroid drugs. The CDR3 is CASSQATVWGYTF. As DNA, the CDR3 is TGTGCCAGTAGCCAGGCGACCGTCTGGGGCTACACCTTC.